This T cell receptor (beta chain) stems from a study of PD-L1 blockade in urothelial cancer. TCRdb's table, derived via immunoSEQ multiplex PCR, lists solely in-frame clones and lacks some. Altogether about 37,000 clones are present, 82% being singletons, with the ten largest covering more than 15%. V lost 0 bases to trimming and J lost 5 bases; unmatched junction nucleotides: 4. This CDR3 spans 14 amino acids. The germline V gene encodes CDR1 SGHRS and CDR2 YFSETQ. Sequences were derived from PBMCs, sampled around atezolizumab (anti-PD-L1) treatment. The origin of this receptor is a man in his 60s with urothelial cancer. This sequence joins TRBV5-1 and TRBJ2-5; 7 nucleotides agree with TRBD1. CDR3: CASSLAQGLETQYF. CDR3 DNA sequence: TGCGCCAGCAGCTTGGCACAGGGGTTGGAGACCCAGTACTTC.